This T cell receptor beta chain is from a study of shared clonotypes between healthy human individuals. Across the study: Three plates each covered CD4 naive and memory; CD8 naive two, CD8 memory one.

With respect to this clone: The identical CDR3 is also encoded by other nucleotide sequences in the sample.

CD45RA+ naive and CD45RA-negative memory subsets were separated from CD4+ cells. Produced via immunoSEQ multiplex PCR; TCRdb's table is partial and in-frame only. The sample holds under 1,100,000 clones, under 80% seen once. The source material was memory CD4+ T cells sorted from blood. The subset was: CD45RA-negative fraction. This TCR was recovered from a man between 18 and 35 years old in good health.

The CDR3 loop reads CASSSGQPLAKNIQYF. CDR3 DNA sequence: TGCGCCAGCAGCTCAGGACAGCCCCTAGCCAAAAACATTCAGTACTTC. The chain combines TRBV5-1 with TRBJ2-4, with a weak D call TRBD1 (6 bases). Trimming shortened V by 3 bases and J by 0 bases, and 13 bases separated the two germline ends. Looked up from germline, CDR1 is SGHRS and CDR2 is YFSETQ. The CDR3 spans 16 residues.